These T cell receptor beta chains were read from a single sample in a study of cytotoxic CD8 clonotypes in ibrutinib-treated CLL. This table comes from immunoSEQ multiplex PCR, and its TCRdb copy is limited to in-frame clones, with some not included. This table holds tens of thousands of clones, more than 60% found once. The source material was PBMCs, sampled after 24 months of ibrutinib treatment. These TCRs come from a human donor with chronic lymphocytic leukemia. CDR3s include the opening cysteine and the closing phenylalanine or tryptophan. D genes are given only for firm matches. The listing skips clone size in some rows; elsewhere it reads once, few, many or a size class.

D gene: TRBD2
J gene: TRBJ2-3
CDR3 length: 16
clone size: -
V gene: TRBV5-4
CDR3 protein: CASSETSGGNTDTQYF
CDR3 DNA: TGTGCCAGCAGCGAGACTAGCGGGGGCAACACAGATACGCAGTATTTT

D gene: TRBD2
J gene: TRBJ2-2
CDR3 length: 16
clone size: few
V gene: TRBV27
CDR3 protein: CASSLWASGGSGELFF
CDR3 DNA: TGTGCCAGCAGTTTATGGGCTAGCGGGGGATCCGGGGAGCTGTTTTTT

D gene: -
J gene: TRBJ2-2
CDR3 length: 18
clone size: -
V gene: TRBV5-6
CDR3 protein: CASSPRIFGGANTGELFF
CDR3 DNA: TGTGCCAGCAGCCCACGAATTTTCGGCGGTGCGAACACCGGGGAGCTGTTTTTT

D gene: -
J gene: TRBJ1-5
CDR3 length: 14
clone size: -
V gene: TRBV6-1
CDR3 protein: CASSDSLRNQPQHF
CDR3 DNA: TGTGCCAGCTCGGACAGTTTAAGGAATCAGCCCCAGCATTTT

D gene: -
J gene: TRBJ2-5
CDR3 length: 15
clone size: -
V gene: TRBV4-2
CDR3 protein: CASSQERGVGETQYF
CDR3 DNA: TGTGCCAGCAGCCAAGAACGGGGAGTGGGGGAGACCCAGTACTTC

D gene: TRBD2
J gene: TRBJ2-5
CDR3 length: 15
clone size: large
V gene: TRBV5-6
CDR3 protein: CASSLVAGGGETQYF
CDR3 DNA: TGTGCCAGCAGCTTGGTAGCGGGGGGGGGAGAGACCCAGTACTTC

D gene: TRBD1
J gene: TRBJ1-2
CDR3 length: 12
clone size: few
V gene: TRBV28
CDR3 protein: CAGGGAFYGYTF
CDR3 DNA: TGCGCAGGAGGGGGCGCCTTCTATGGCTACACCTTC

D gene: -
J gene: TRBJ1-1
CDR3 length: 12
clone size: -
V gene: TRBV19
CDR3 protein: CASSMGGAEAFF
CDR3 DNA: TGTGCCAGTAGTATGGGCGGGGCTGAAGCTTTCTTT

D gene: TRBD1
J gene: TRBJ1-1
CDR3 length: 16
clone size: -
V gene: TRBV18
CDR3 protein: CASSPMSAGGGGEAFF
CDR3 DNA: TGTGCCAGCTCACCGATGTCGGCAGGGGGAGGGGGTGAAGCTTTCTTT

D gene: -
J gene: TRBJ2-1
CDR3 length: 15
clone size: once
V gene: TRBV11-2
CDR3 protein: CASSFRGLSYNEQFF
CDR3 DNA: TGTGCCAGCAGCTTTAGGGGCCTCTCCTACAATGAGCAGTTCTTC

D gene: -
J gene: TRBJ2-2
CDR3 length: 15
clone size: -
V gene: TRBV9
CDR3 protein: CASSVERVGTGELFF
CDR3 DNA: TGTGCCAGCAGCGTAGAAAGGGTCGGCACCGGGGAGCTGTTTTTT

D gene: -
J gene: TRBJ1-1
CDR3 length: 15
clone size: many
V gene: TRBV4-1
CDR3 protein: CASSQDETAFNEAFF
CDR3 DNA: TGCGCCAGCAGCCAAGATGAAACAGCGTTCAATGAAGCTTTCTTT

D gene: TRBD1
J gene: TRBJ1-1
CDR3 length: 13
clone size: once
V gene: TRBV6-5
CDR3 protein: CASSYEGADEAFF
CDR3 DNA: TGTGCCAGCAGTTACGAGGGGGCGGATGAAGCTTTCTTT

D gene: -
J gene: TRBJ2-2
CDR3 length: 14
clone size: -
V gene: TRBV7-3
CDR3 protein: CASSSGHITGELFF
CDR3 DNA: TGTGCCAGCAGCTCGGGACATATCACCGGGGAGCTGTTTTTT

D gene: TRBD1
J gene: TRBJ1-2
CDR3 length: 15
clone size: -
V gene: TRBV6-5
CDR3 protein: CASRGQDRGDYGYTF
CDR3 DNA: TGTGCCAGCAGGGGACAGGACAGGGGAGACTATGGCTACACCTTC

D gene: TRBD1
J gene: TRBJ2-7
CDR3 length: 13
clone size: -
V gene: TRBV10-2
CDR3 protein: CASSGQGVYEQYF
CDR3 DNA: TGCGCCAGCAGTGGACAGGGTGTATACGAGCAGTACTTC

D gene: -
J gene: TRBJ2-7
CDR3 length: 13
clone size: once
V gene: TRBV29-1
CDR3 protein: CSVETGDSYEQYF
CDR3 DNA: TGCAGCGTTGAAACGGGGGACAGCTACGAGCAGTACTTC

D gene: TRBD2
J gene: TRBJ2-7
CDR3 length: 11
clone size: -
V gene: TRBV29-1
CDR3 protein: CSAREVHEQYF
CDR3 DNA: TGCAGCGCCCGGGAGGTCCACGAGCAGTACTTC

D gene: -
J gene: TRBJ2-2
CDR3 length: 15
clone size: -
V gene: TRBV19
CDR3 protein: CASSPRGVPTGELFF
CDR3 DNA: TGTGCCAGTAGTCCCCGAGGGGTTCCCACCGGGGAGCTGTTTTTT

D gene: -
J gene: TRBJ1-1
CDR3 length: 12
clone size: -
V gene: TRBV21-1
CDR3 protein: CASARGGTEAFF
CDR3 DNA: TGTGCCAGCGCTAGGGGAGGCACTGAAGCTTTCTTT

D gene: -
J gene: TRBJ2-1
CDR3 length: 14
clone size: once
V gene: TRBV6-5
CDR3 protein: CASSRRGRRDEQFF
CDR3 DNA: TGTGCCAGCAGTCGCCGAGGGCGACGGGATGAGCAGTTCTTC

D gene: -
J gene: TRBJ2-1
CDR3 length: 15
clone size: -
V gene: TRBV9
CDR3 protein: CASSHDWSSYNEQFF
CDR3 DNA: TGTGCCAGCAGCCACGACTGGAGCTCCTACAATGAGCAGTTCTTC

D gene: -
J gene: TRBJ1-4
CDR3 length: 13
clone size: -
V gene: TRBV5-6
CDR3 protein: CASSARGGEKLFF
CDR3 DNA: TGTGCCAGCAGCGCCCGAGGGGGTGAAAAACTGTTTTTT

D gene: -
J gene: TRBJ2-3
CDR3 length: 14
clone size: -
V gene: TRBV5-1
CDR3 protein: CASSPAGTTDTQYF
CDR3 DNA: TGCGCCAGCAGCCCCGCGGGGACGACAGATACGCAGTATTTT

D gene: -
J gene: TRBJ1-3
CDR3 length: 15
clone size: -
V gene: TRBV6-5
CDR3 protein: CASSLNRPPGNTIYF
CDR3 DNA: TGTGCCAGCTCATTGAACAGGCCTCCTGGAAACACCATATATTTT

D gene: -
J gene: TRBJ1-3
CDR3 length: 15
clone size: -
V gene: TRBV2
CDR3 protein: CASTSTRGSGNTIYF
CDR3 DNA: TGTGCCAGCACCTCCACCCGGGGTTCGGGAAACACCATATATTTT

D gene: TRBD1
J gene: TRBJ1-4
CDR3 length: 15
clone size: -
V gene: TRBV15
CDR3 protein: CATSSRGATNEKLFF
CDR3 DNA: TGTGCCACCAGCAGCAGGGGGGCTACTAATGAAAAACTGTTTTTT

D gene: -
J gene: TRBJ2-1
CDR3 length: 16
clone size: -
V gene: TRBV7-6
CDR3 protein: CASSPHDGQSYNEQFF
CDR3 DNA: TGTGCCAGCAGCCCCCATGACGGACAAAGCTACAATGAGCAGTTCTTC

D gene: -
J gene: TRBJ1-1
CDR3 length: 15
clone size: -
V gene: TRBV10-3
CDR3 protein: CAISPGQPRNTEAFF
CDR3 DNA: TGTGCCATCAGTCCAGGACAGCCGCGGAACACTGAAGCTTTCTTT

D gene: TRBD2
J gene: TRBJ2-7
CDR3 length: 15
clone size: -
V gene: TRBV9
CDR3 protein: CASSVGTSGTYEQYF
CDR3 DNA: TGTGCCAGCAGCGTTGGGACTAGCGGGACCTACGAGCAGTACTTC

D gene: -
J gene: TRBJ1-4
CDR3 length: 13
clone size: -
V gene: TRBV5-1
CDR3 protein: CASSDLTNEKLFF
CDR3 DNA: TGCGCCAGCAGCGATTTAACTAATGAAAAACTGTTTTTT

D gene: TRBD1
J gene: TRBJ2-7
CDR3 length: 15
clone size: -
V gene: TRBV7-2
CDR3 protein: CASSWDDRGDYEQYF
CDR3 DNA: TGTGCCAGCAGCTGGGACGACAGGGGTGATTACGAGCAGTACTTC

D gene: -
J gene: TRBJ2-7
CDR3 length: 18
clone size: few
V gene: TRBV5-6
CDR3 protein: CASSSLTVVRTGRYEQYF
CDR3 DNA: TGTGCCAGCAGCTCCCTGACCGTAGTGAGAACCGGGCGGTACGAGCAGTACTTC

D gene: -
J gene: TRBJ2-7
CDR3 length: 13
clone size: -
V gene: TRBV4-2
CDR3 protein: CASSQAAGYEQYF
CDR3 DNA: TGTGCCAGCAGCCAAGCTGCTGGGTACGAGCAGTACTTC

D gene: TRBD2
J gene: TRBJ2-7
CDR3 length: 15
clone size: -
V gene: TRBV9
CDR3 protein: CASSFRTSEGDEQYF
CDR3 DNA: TGTGCCAGCAGCTTCCGGACTAGCGAGGGGGACGAGCAGTACTTC

D gene: -
J gene: TRBJ1-2
CDR3 length: 16
clone size: -
V gene: TRBV5-1
CDR3 protein: CASSLDNRQSDYGYTF
CDR3 DNA: TGCGCCAGCAGCTTGGACAATAGGCAATCGGACTATGGCTACACCTTC

D gene: -
J gene: TRBJ2-7
CDR3 length: 13
clone size: -
V gene: TRBV30
CDR3 protein: CAWSLHPAPEQYF
CDR3 DNA: TGTGCCTGGAGCTTACACCCGGCGCCCGAGCAGTACTTC

D gene: -
J gene: TRBJ1-2
CDR3 length: 15
clone size: -
V gene: TRBV5-1
CDR3 protein: CASSLGSPRGYGYTF
CDR3 DNA: TGCGCCAGCAGCTTGGGATCTCCCCGTGGATATGGCTACACCTTC

D gene: TRBD1
J gene: TRBJ2-7
CDR3 length: 15
clone size: -
V gene: TRBV5-1
CDR3 protein: CASRLTRDRFYEQYF
CDR3 DNA: TGCGCCAGCAGATTAACCCGGGACAGGTTCTACGAGCAGTACTTC

D gene: -
J gene: TRBJ1-3
CDR3 length: 15
clone size: -
V gene: TRBV5-1
CDR3 protein: CASSLTYNSGNTIYF
CDR3 DNA: TGCGCCAGCAGCTTGACCTATAACTCTGGAAACACCATATATTTT

D gene: -
J gene: TRBJ2-5
CDR3 length: 16
clone size: -
V gene: TRBV5-6
CDR3 protein: CASSSVRGRLGETQYF
CDR3 DNA: TGTGCCAGCAGCTCTGTTCGGGGTAGGTTAGGAGAGACCCAGTACTTC

D gene: -
J gene: TRBJ1-4
CDR3 length: 14
clone size: -
V gene: TRBV2
CDR3 protein: CASSEDWGEEKLFF
CDR3 DNA: TGTGCCAGCAGTGAAGATTGGGGGGAGGAAAAACTGTTTTTT

D gene: TRBD2
J gene: TRBJ2-5
CDR3 length: 15
clone size: -
V gene: TRBV30
CDR3 protein: CACGRVAGYRETQYF
CDR3 DNA: TGTGCCTGTGGTCGAGTAGCGGGTTATAGAGAGACCCAGTACTTC

D gene: -
J gene: TRBJ2-3
CDR3 length: 17
clone size: -
V gene: TRBV2
CDR3 protein: CASSEDGGLGGTDTQYF
CDR3 DNA: TGTGCCAGCAGTGAAGATGGAGGGTTAGGGGGCACAGATACGCAGTATTTT

D gene: -
J gene: TRBJ1-3
CDR3 length: 15
clone size: -
V gene: TRBV4-3
CDR3 protein: CASSQDQASGNTIYF
CDR3 DNA: TGCGCCAGCAGCCAAGATCAGGCCTCCGGAAACACCATATATTTT

D gene: -
J gene: TRBJ2-3
CDR3 length: 14
clone size: -
V gene: TRBV10-1
CDR3 protein: CASSAGATTDTQYF
CDR3 DNA: TGCGCCAGCAGTGCGGGGGCGACCACAGATACGCAGTATTTT

D gene: -
J gene: TRBJ2-7
CDR3 length: 10
clone size: -
V gene: TRBV28
CDR3 protein: CASRRNEQYF
CDR3 DNA: TGTGCCAGCAGACGAAACGAGCAGTACTTC

D gene: -
J gene: TRBJ1-2
CDR3 length: 12
clone size: -
V gene: TRBV6-5
CDR3 protein: CASSYSGGGYTF
CDR3 DNA: TGTGCCAGCAGTTACTCAGGCGGGGGCTACACCTTC

D gene: TRBD2
J gene: TRBJ2-2
CDR3 length: 15
clone size: -
V gene: TRBV9
CDR3 protein: CASSIRSGGTGELFF
CDR3 DNA: TGTGCCAGCAGCATCCGATCGGGAGGGACCGGGGAGCTGTTTTTT

D gene: -
J gene: TRBJ1-6
CDR3 length: 14
clone size: -
V gene: TRBV9
CDR3 protein: CASSVVGRNSPLHF
CDR3 DNA: TGTGCCAGCAGCGTAGTAGGGCGTAATTCACCCCTCCACTTT

D gene: -
J gene: TRBJ2-5
CDR3 length: 11
clone size: few
V gene: TRBV27
CDR3 protein: CASSPRETQYF
CDR3 DNA: TGTGCCAGCAGCCCGCGGGAGACCCAGTACTTC

D gene: -
J gene: TRBJ2-1
CDR3 length: 14
clone size: -
V gene: TRBV14
CDR3 protein: CASSQDMGVGEQFF
CDR3 DNA: TGTGCCAGCAGCCAAGATATGGGGGTGGGTGAGCAGTTCTTC

D gene: -
J gene: TRBJ2-5
CDR3 length: 13
clone size: -
V gene: TRBV10-3
CDR3 protein: CAISEAGQETQYF
CDR3 DNA: TGTGCCATCAGTGAGGCGGGCCAAGAGACCCAGTACTTC

D gene: TRBD1
J gene: TRBJ1-6
CDR3 length: 14
clone size: -
V gene: TRBV18
CDR3 protein: CASSKTGWDSPLHF
CDR3 DNA: TGTGCCAGCTCAAAGACAGGGTGGGATTCACCCCTCCACTTT

D gene: -
J gene: TRBJ2-1
CDR3 length: 16
clone size: once
V gene: TRBV28
CDR3 protein: CASSPETGTIYNEQFF
CDR3 DNA: TGTGCCAGCAGCCCAGAGACCGGGACGATATACAATGAGCAGTTCTTC